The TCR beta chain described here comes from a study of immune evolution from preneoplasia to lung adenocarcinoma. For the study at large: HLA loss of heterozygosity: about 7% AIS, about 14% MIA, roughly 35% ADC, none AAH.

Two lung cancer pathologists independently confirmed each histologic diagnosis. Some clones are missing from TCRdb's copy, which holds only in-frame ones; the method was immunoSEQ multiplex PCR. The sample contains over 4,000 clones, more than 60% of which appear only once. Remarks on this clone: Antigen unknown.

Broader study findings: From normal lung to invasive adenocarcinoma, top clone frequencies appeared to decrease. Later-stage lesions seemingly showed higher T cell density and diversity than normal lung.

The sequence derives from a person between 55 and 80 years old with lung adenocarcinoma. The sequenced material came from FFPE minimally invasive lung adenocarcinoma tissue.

DNA of the CDR3: TGTGCCAGCAGCTCCACGCGGGGAAAGCAGTATTTT. It is translated as CASSSTRGKQYF. This sequence joins TRBV7-3 and TRBJ2-3; tentatively, D is TRBD2 (6 bases). Germline CDR1 and CDR2: SGHTA and FQGTGA. CDR3 length: 12 residues. V lost 4 bases, J lost 11 bases, and 13 bases lay in between.